These 8 T cell receptor beta chains originate from one sample sequenced in a study of blood T cells in healthy people across ages. Together with a sample-barcoded 5' primer, a J-beta primer mix was included in a second PCR lasting roughly 7 to 11 cycles. TCRdb passed the 5' RACE reads through MiXCR, listing each CDR3 protein once. The table records fewer than 2,000,000 distinct CDR3 sequences, approximately 32% of them present only once. Material for sequencing was blood. These receptors came from a woman younger than 45 in good health.

V is TRBV5-1 and J is TRBJ2-5, with unresolved D. TRBJ2-7 matches the DNA end more closely, so the J call is doubtful. The CDR3 spans 14 residues. From germline, CDR1 is SGHRS and CDR2 YFSETQ. CDR3 nucleotide sequence: TGCGCCAGCAGCCTGACGGACCCCCCCTACGAGCAGTACTTC. It codes for CASSLTDPPYEQYF.

The chain joins TRBV10-2 to TRBJ1-1; TRBD1 might be the D (5 bases). The germline CDR1 and CDR2 sequences are WSHSY and SAAADI. The CDR3 is made up of 13 amino acids. V was trimmed by 0 bases and J by 3 bases, leaving 5 bases between them. CDR3 DNA sequence: TGCGCCAGCAGTGAGTCGGGGGACACTGAAGCTTTCTTT. Protein sequence: CASSESGDTEAFF.

This chain links TRBV15 with TRBJ1-5; 8 bases map to TRBD1. The ends lost 3 bases at V and 0 bases at J; junction bases unmatched: 7. This CDR3 has 17 residues. Germline CDR1 and CDR2: LNHNV and YYDKDF (reference sequence). CDR3 amino acids: CATSSGQGTYSNQPQHF. In DNA, the CDR3 is TGTGCCACCAGCAGCGGACAGGGTACTTATAGCAATCAGCCCCAGCATTTT.

This clonotype was recorded a few times. The genes are TRBV28 and TRBJ2-1, with a weak D call TRBD1 (5 bases). The germline V and J ends were trimmed by 2 bases and 6 bases, with 17 bases remaining between them. The CDR3 is 16 residues long. The germline CDR1 and CDR2 sequences are MDHEN and SYDVKM. The CDR3 loop reads CASSLGFAARGNEQFF. CDR3 DNA: TGTGCCAGCAGTTTAGGTTTTGCCGCAAGGGGCAATGAGCAGTTCTTC. The complete variable domain, with remaining parts taken from reference TRBV28 and TRBJ2-1, reads DVKVTQSSRYLVKRTGEKVFLECVQDMDHENMFWYRQDPGLGLRLIYFSYDVKMKEKGDIPEGYSVSREKKERFSLILESASTNQTSMYLCASSLGFAARGNEQFFGPGTRLTVL.

This sequence joins TRBV28 and TRBJ2-4, with 10 bases lining up with TRBD2. V shed 6 bases and J 6 bases; nucleotides not matched to a gene: 8. Germline-derived CDR1 and CDR2 are MDHEN and SYDVKM. The CDR3 sequence is 15 residues long. CDR3 loop: CASSPGTSAGNIQYF. The CDR3 nucleotides read TGTGCCAGCAGCCCTGGGACTAGCGCGGGAAACATTCAGTACTTC.

The genes are TRBV4-1 and TRBJ1-2; weak D call: TRBD1 (6 bases). Germline assignment: CDR1 MGHRA and CDR2 YSYEKL. V was pared by 2 bases and J by 7 bases, with 17 bases between. CDR3 length: 15 amino acids. Written as DNA, the CDR3 is TGCGCCAGCAGCCAACCTGGACAGCGCGATATTGGCTACACCTTC. Protein sequence: CASSQPGQRDIGYTF.

The table lists this clonotype with a few counts. One end of the junction does not line up with germline, which may come from a read error. The gene calls are TRBV15 and TRBJ2-1; no definite D call. CDR1 is LNHNV, CDR2 YYDKDF, per germline (reference sequence). The CDR3 has 14 residues. DNA for the CDR3: TGCGCCACCAGCAGAGAGCATCGCGTGAATGAGCAGTTCTTC. Its protein product is CATSREHRVNEQFF.

On this clonotype itself: Given a much more abundant clone one base away, this may be a read error. J is TRBJ2-7 and V is TRBV4-1, with TRBD1 matching 8 bases. Germline V lookup: CDR1 MGHRA, CDR2 YSYEKL. V lost 3 bases, J lost 4 bases, and 5 bases stayed unmatched. The length of the CDR3 is 14 residues. CDR3 bases: TGCGCCAGCAGCCACCCTCAGGGGGCTTACGAGCAGTACTTC. This codes for CASSHPQGAYEQYF.